This T cell receptor beta chain was captured by sequencing in a study of regulatory T cells in long-lasting Graves disease. Study context: Persistent Graves' disease denoted over 5 years of antithyroid drugs plus positive TSH receptor antibodies. Overall study results and limits: Repertoires from persistent disease leaned toward TRBV28, TRBJ1-2 and TRBJ2-5.

Time point denoted: persistent/refractory GD, antithyroid drugs over 5 years with positive TRAb. Making the TCR library involved RNA that had been extracted from PBMCs. This clonotype was found many times. Its target is not known. The CDR3 length is 14 residues. Germline CDR1 reads MDHEN; CDR2 reads SYDVKM. With 3 bases removed from V and 1 base from J, the gap between germline ends came to 9 bases. CDR3-region Arm-PCR and iRepertoire HTBI primers produced the TCR beta libraries. TCRdb reprocessed the multiplex PCR reads via MiXCR and lists one record per CDR3 protein. The sample yields fewer than 450,000 distinct CDR3 sequences, 20% to 25% seen once.

The sample was peripheral blood mononuclear cells (PBMCs), taken when the disease was refractory, from a patient treated with antithyroid drugs. This sequence originates from a female donor with Graves disease. The chain has TRBV28 and TRBJ1-1; D is uncertain. In DNA form, the CDR3 reads TGTGCCAGCAGTTTGGCGGCGAGGAACACTGAAGCTTTCTTT. Amino acids: CASSLAARNTEAFF. Full variable domain (rest looked up from reference TRBV28 and TRBJ1-1): DVKVTQSSRYLVKRTGEKVFLECVQDMDHENMFWYRQDPGLGLRLIYFSYDVKMKEKGDIPEGYSVSREKKERFSLILESASTNQTSMYLCASSLAARNTEAFFGQGTRLTVV.